This is a list of T cell receptor beta chains from one sample in a study of blood T cell repertoires in COVID-19. Repertoires were generated with immunoSEQ multiplex PCR, while TCRdb's copy carries only in-frame clones and drops some. Here the sample spans about 310,000 clones, almost 90% being singletons. The sample comprised peripheral blood. These receptors all come from a woman aged 40 to 49 with COVID-19, enrolled during active disease. Both conserved end residues are part of each CDR3. Each record gives: CDR3 protein, CDR3 DNA, V gene, D gene, J gene, clone size. D genes are given only for firm matches. Rows give clone size only sometimes, using once, few, many, or a class for an expanded clone.

CDR3aa: CASSAVLQGTGGYTF
CDR3nt: TGTGCCAGTAGCGCGGTCCTCCAGGGGACGGGAGGCTACACCTTC
v_gene: TRBV19
d_gene: NA
j_gene: TRBJ1-2
abundance: once

CDR3aa: CASSYSRELNTEAFF
CDR3nt: TGTGCCAGCAGTTACTCCCGCGAACTGAACACTGAAGCTTTCTTT
v_gene: TRBV6-2/TRBV6-3
d_gene: NA
j_gene: TRBJ1-1
abundance: once

CDR3aa: CASSRVRGRTGNTIYF
CDR3nt: TGTGCCAGCAGCCGCGTCAGGGGGCGGACTGGAAACACCATATATTTT
v_gene: TRBV11-1
d_gene: TRBD1
j_gene: TRBJ1-3
abundance: NA

CDR3aa: CASSPDRGIGTGELFF
CDR3nt: TGTGCCAGCAGCCCGGACAGGGGGATTGGCACCGGGGAGCTGTTTTTT
v_gene: TRBV5-4
d_gene: TRBD1
j_gene: TRBJ2-2
abundance: NA

CDR3aa: CASCKRDPSTGELFF
CDR3nt: TGTGCCAGCTGTAAGAGGGATCCTAGTACCGGGGAGCTGTTTTTT
v_gene: TRBV7-2
d_gene: NA
j_gene: TRBJ2-2
abundance: NA

CDR3aa: CASSQGSGNTEAFF
CDR3nt: TGTGCCAGCAGCCAAGGGTCAGGAAACACTGAAGCTTTCTTT
v_gene: TRBV4-2
d_gene: NA
j_gene: TRBJ1-1
abundance: once

CDR3aa: CASSINGIYNEQFF
CDR3nt: TGTGCCAGTAGTATAAACGGGATCTACAATGAGCAGTTCTTC
v_gene: TRBV19
d_gene: NA
j_gene: TRBJ2-1
abundance: NA

CDR3aa: CASREGADTQYF
CDR3nt: TGTGCCAGCAGAGAGGGAGCAGATACGCAGTATTTT
v_gene: TRBV7-9
d_gene: NA
j_gene: TRBJ2-3
abundance: NA

CDR3aa: CASSLEADTQAFF
CDR3nt: TGTGCCAGCAGCTTGGAGGCAGACACTCAAGCTTTCTTT
v_gene: TRBV5-4
d_gene: NA
j_gene: TRBJ1-1
abundance: NA

CDR3aa: CASSLEGGGGYTF
CDR3nt: TGTGCCAGCAGTTTGGAGGGCGGGGGTGGCTACACCTTC
v_gene: TRBV28
d_gene: NA
j_gene: TRBJ1-2
abundance: NA

CDR3aa: CASSPYIRDRAFGNSPLHF
CDR3nt: TGTGCCAGCAGTCCTTACATAAGGGACAGGGCTTTTGGGAATTCACCCCTCCACTTT
v_gene: TRBV27
d_gene: TRBD1
j_gene: TRBJ1-6
abundance: NA

CDR3aa: CAWTQGFHEQYF
CDR3nt: TGTGCCTGGACCCAGGGTTTCCACGAGCAGTACTTC
v_gene: TRBV30
d_gene: NA
j_gene: TRBJ2-7
abundance: NA

CDR3aa: CASSYLAGANTGELFF
CDR3nt: TGTGCCAGCAGTTACTTAGCAGGGGCTAACACCGGGGAGCTGTTTTTT
v_gene: TRBV6-5
d_gene: NA
j_gene: TRBJ2-2
abundance: NA

CDR3aa: CASRLLPGDTGELFF
CDR3nt: TGTGCCAGCAGGCTTCTTCCGGGGGACACCGGGGAGCTGTTTTTT
v_gene: TRBV7-2
d_gene: NA
j_gene: TRBJ2-2
abundance: NA

CDR3aa: CASSLGRGLSYRHGAFF
CDR3nt: TGTGCCAGCAGTTTAGGCAGGGGCTTATCTTATCGGCATGGGGCTTTCTTT
v_gene: TRBV27
d_gene: NA
j_gene: TRBJ1-1
abundance: NA

CDR3aa: CASSLGTDNQPQHF
CDR3nt: TGTGCCAGCAGCTTAGGGACAGACAATCAGCCCCAGCATTTT
v_gene: TRBV7-9
d_gene: NA
j_gene: TRBJ1-5
abundance: NA

CDR3aa: CASSKQGGWTNTGELFF
CDR3nt: TGTGCCAGTAGTAAGCAGGGAGGGTGGACGAACACCGGGGAGCTGTTTTTT
v_gene: TRBV19
d_gene: TRBD2
j_gene: TRBJ2-2
abundance: NA

CDR3aa: CASSLARDTPRAFF
CDR3nt: TGTGCCAGCAGCTTAGCGAGGGATACACCGCGAGCTTTCTTT
v_gene: TRBV7-9
d_gene: NA
j_gene: TRBJ1-1
abundance: once

CDR3aa: CASSIDRTASGNTIYF
CDR3nt: TGTGCCAGTAGTATAGACCGGACAGCCTCTGGAAACACCATATATTTT
v_gene: TRBV19
d_gene: NA
j_gene: TRBJ1-3
abundance: NA

CDR3aa: CASSMGTGDYGYTF
CDR3nt: TGTGCCAGTAGTATGGGGACAGGGGACTATGGCTACACCTTC
v_gene: TRBV19
d_gene: TRBD1
j_gene: TRBJ1-2
abundance: NA

CDR3aa: CASSENRADTYNEQFF
CDR3nt: TGTGCCAGCAGTGAAAATCGGGCGGACACCTACAATGAGCAGTTCTTC
v_gene: TRBV6-1
d_gene: NA
j_gene: TRBJ2-1
abundance: NA

CDR3aa: CATSRDLSGSGEQYF
CDR3nt: TGTGCCACCAGCAGAGATTTATCGGGGTCTGGGGAGCAGTACTTC
v_gene: TRBV15
d_gene: NA
j_gene: TRBJ2-7
abundance: NA

CDR3aa: CASSQVTGVGQPQHF
CDR3nt: TGTGCCAGCAGCCAGGTGACAGGGGTGGGGCAGCCCCAGCATTTT
v_gene: TRBV4-2
d_gene: TRBD1
j_gene: TRBJ1-5
abundance: NA

CDR3aa: CASSPQGLAGYQETQYF
CDR3nt: TGTGCCAGCAGCCCCCAGGGTCTAGCGGGATACCAAGAGACCCAGTACTTC
v_gene: TRBV7-9
d_gene: TRBD2
j_gene: TRBJ2-5
abundance: NA

CDR3aa: CASQGVHNSPLHF
CDR3nt: TGTGCCAGTCAGGGGGTTCATAATTCACCCCTCCACTTT
v_gene: TRBV2
d_gene: TRBD1
j_gene: TRBJ1-6
abundance: NA

CDR3aa: CATTHLGQGGNTEAFF
CDR3nt: TGTGCCACCACCCACCTCGGACAGGGGGGGAACACTGAAGCTTTCTTT
v_gene: TRBV15
d_gene: TRBD1
j_gene: TRBJ1-1
abundance: NA

CDR3aa: CASSPGQGQEQYF
CDR3nt: TGTGCCAGCAGCCCGGGACAGGGTCAAGAGCAGTACTTC
v_gene: TRBV7-3
d_gene: TRBD1
j_gene: TRBJ2-7
abundance: few

CDR3aa: CASPPEREPFGNTIYF
CDR3nt: TGTGCCAGCCCGCCTGAGAGGGAACCTTTTGGAAACACCATATATTTT
v_gene: TRBV18
d_gene: NA
j_gene: TRBJ1-3
abundance: NA

CDR3aa: CASSQRDNEQFF
CDR3nt: TGTGCCAGCAGCCAGAGGGACAATGAGCAGTTCTTC
v_gene: TRBV3-1/TRBV3-2
d_gene: NA
j_gene: TRBJ2-1
abundance: NA

CDR3aa: CASSREGLSGNTIYF
CDR3nt: TGTGCCAGCAGCCGGGAGGGACTCTCTGGAAACACCATATATTTT
v_gene: TRBV7-8
d_gene: NA
j_gene: TRBJ1-3
abundance: NA

CDR3aa: CASSLGTSGGRYEQYF
CDR3nt: TGTGCCAGCAGCTTAGGAACTAGCGGGGGGAGGTACGAGCAGTACTTC
v_gene: TRBV7-2
d_gene: TRBD2
j_gene: TRBJ2-7
abundance: NA

CDR3aa: CASSQDYPGGRLQHF
CDR3nt: TGCGCCAGCAGCCAAGATTACCCAGGGGGCAGGTTGCAGCATTTT
v_gene: TRBV4-3
d_gene: TRBD1
j_gene: TRBJ1-5
abundance: NA

CDR3aa: CASSLRTGGYEQYF
CDR3nt: TGTGCCAGCAGTTTAAGGACAGGGGGCTACGAGCAGTACTTC
v_gene: TRBV28
d_gene: TRBD1
j_gene: TRBJ2-7
abundance: NA

CDR3aa: CATKPWGVDQPQHF
CDR3nt: TGTGCCACTAAGCCTTGGGGGGTCGATCAGCCCCAGCATTTT
v_gene: TRBV15
d_gene: NA
j_gene: TRBJ1-5
abundance: few

CDR3aa: CASSAGAGDGQPQHF
CDR3nt: TGTGCCAGCAGCGCCGGGGCAGGGGATGGGCAGCCCCAGCATTTT
v_gene: TRBV7-9
d_gene: NA
j_gene: TRBJ1-5
abundance: NA

CDR3aa: CASSLTGMDSPLHF
CDR3nt: TGTGCCAGCAGCTTGACAGGGATGGATTCACCCCTCCACTTT
v_gene: TRBV5-4
d_gene: NA
j_gene: TRBJ1-6
abundance: NA

CDR3aa: CASSLKPGQGAGNYGYTF
CDR3nt: TGTGCCAGCAGCTTAAAGCCGGGACAGGGAGCCGGAAACTATGGCTACACCTTC
v_gene: TRBV7-2
d_gene: TRBD1
j_gene: TRBJ1-2
abundance: NA

CDR3aa: CSGFQGDGYTF
CDR3nt: TGCAGCGGGTTCCAGGGGGATGGCTACACCTTC
v_gene: TRBV29-1
d_gene: TRBD1
j_gene: TRBJ1-2
abundance: NA

CDR3aa: CASSRTRVGSGGFEYF
CDR3nt: TGTGCCAGCAGTCGAACTCGTGTCGGGAGTGGGGGTTTCGAGTATTTT
v_gene: TRBV6-2/TRBV6-3
d_gene: NA
j_gene: TRBJ2-3
abundance: NA

CDR3aa: CASSLSDSMNSPLHF
CDR3nt: TGTGCCAGCAGTTTATCGGACAGCATGAATTCACCCCTCCACTTT
v_gene: TRBV27
d_gene: NA
j_gene: TRBJ1-6
abundance: NA

CDR3aa: CASSVATGTGEQYF
CDR3nt: TGTGCCAGCAGCGTAGCTACAGGGACCGGCGAGCAGTACTTC
v_gene: TRBV9
d_gene: NA
j_gene: TRBJ2-7
abundance: NA

CDR3aa: CASSQARSQEKLFF
CDR3nt: TGTGCCAGCAGCCAAGCCAGATCTCAGGAAAAACTGTTTTTT
v_gene: TRBV3-1/TRBV3-2
d_gene: NA
j_gene: TRBJ1-4
abundance: NA

CDR3aa: CAGSYSNQPQHF
CDR3nt: TGTGCCGGGAGTTATAGCAATCAGCCCCAGCATTTT
v_gene: TRBV30
d_gene: NA
j_gene: TRBJ1-5
abundance: NA

CDR3aa: CASSDTVNTEAFF
CDR3nt: TGTGCCAGCAGTGATACAGTGAACACTGAAGCTTTCTTT
v_gene: TRBV2
d_gene: NA
j_gene: TRBJ1-1
abundance: NA

CDR3aa: CAISEFGQGINNEQFF
CDR3nt: TGTGCCATCAGTGAGTTTGGACAGGGGATAAACAATGAGCAGTTCTTC
v_gene: TRBV10-3
d_gene: TRBD1
j_gene: TRBJ2-1
abundance: NA

CDR3aa: CAWSFQETQYF
CDR3nt: TGTGCCTGGAGCTTCCAAGAGACCCAGTACTTC
v_gene: TRBV30
d_gene: NA
j_gene: TRBJ2-5
abundance: NA

CDR3aa: CASSGAREQRYEQYF
CDR3nt: TGTGCCAGCAGTGGAGCAAGGGAACAGCGGTACGAGCAGTACTTC
v_gene: TRBV25-1
d_gene: NA
j_gene: TRBJ2-7
abundance: NA

CDR3aa: CSAGRNEKLFF
CDR3nt: TGCAGCGCCGGGAGGAATGAAAAACTGTTTTTT
v_gene: TRBV29-1
d_gene: NA
j_gene: TRBJ1-4
abundance: NA

CDR3aa: CASSFSRNTEAFF
CDR3nt: TGTGCCAGCAGCTTTTCCAGAAACACTGAAGCTTTCTTT
v_gene: TRBV7-3
d_gene: NA
j_gene: TRBJ1-1
abundance: NA

CDR3aa: CASSQDSQGIGYTF
CDR3nt: TGCGCCAGCAGCCAAGATTCCCAGGGAATCGGCTACACCTTC
v_gene: TRBV4-1
d_gene: NA
j_gene: TRBJ1-2
abundance: once

CDR3aa: CASSVEGQSSYEQYF
CDR3nt: TGTGCCAGCAGCGTAGAGGGGCAGTCCTCCTACGAGCAGTACTTC
v_gene: TRBV9
d_gene: NA
j_gene: TRBJ2-7
abundance: NA

CDR3aa: CSVALHSGRADNEQFF
CDR3nt: TGCAGCGTGGCCCTTCATAGCGGGAGGGCCGACAATGAGCAGTTCTTC
v_gene: TRBV29-1
d_gene: TRBD2
j_gene: TRBJ2-1
abundance: NA

CDR3aa: CASSQDRTSATDTQYF
CDR3nt: TGTGCCAGCAGCCAAGATCGGACTTCGGCCACAGATACGCAGTATTTT
v_gene: TRBV14
d_gene: NA
j_gene: TRBJ2-3
abundance: NA

CDR3aa: CASSQTRTGDGYTF
CDR3nt: TGTGCCAGCAGCCAGACTCGGACAGGGGACGGCTACACCTTC
v_gene: TRBV3-1/TRBV3-2
d_gene: TRBD1
j_gene: TRBJ1-2
abundance: NA

CDR3aa: CASSDGTANTEAFF
CDR3nt: TGTGCCAGCAGCGATGGGACAGCTAACACTGAAGCTTTCTTT
v_gene: TRBV2
d_gene: TRBD1
j_gene: TRBJ1-1
abundance: NA

CDR3aa: CASSLASRSREQFF
CDR3nt: TGTGCCAGCAGCTTAGCTTCCCGATCGCGCGAGCAGTTCTTC
v_gene: TRBV7-2
d_gene: NA
j_gene: TRBJ2-1
abundance: NA

CDR3aa: CASSPLVSGLDEQYF
CDR3nt: TGTGCCAGCAGCCCCCTGGTTAGCGGGCTCGACGAGCAGTACTTC
v_gene: TRBV3-1/TRBV3-2
d_gene: TRBD2
j_gene: TRBJ2-7
abundance: once